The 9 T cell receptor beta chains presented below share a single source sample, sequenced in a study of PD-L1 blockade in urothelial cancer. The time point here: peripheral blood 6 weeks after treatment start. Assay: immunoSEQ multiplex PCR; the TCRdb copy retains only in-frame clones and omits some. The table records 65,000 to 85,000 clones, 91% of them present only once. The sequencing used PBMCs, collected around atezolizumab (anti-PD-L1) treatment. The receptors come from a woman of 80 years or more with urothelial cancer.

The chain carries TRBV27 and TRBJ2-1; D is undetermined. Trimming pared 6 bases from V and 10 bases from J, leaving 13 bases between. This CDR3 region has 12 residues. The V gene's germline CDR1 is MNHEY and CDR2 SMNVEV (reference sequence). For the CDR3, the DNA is TGTGCCAGCAGCCAGGCAGTTGGAGAGCAGTTCTTC. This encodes CASSQAVGEQFF.

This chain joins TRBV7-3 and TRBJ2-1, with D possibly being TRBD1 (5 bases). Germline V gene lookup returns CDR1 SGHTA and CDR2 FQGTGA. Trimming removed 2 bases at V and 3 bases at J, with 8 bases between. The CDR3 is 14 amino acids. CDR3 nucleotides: TGTGCCAGCAGCTTATCCAGGGACTACAATGAGCAGTTCTTC. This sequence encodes CASSLSRDYNEQFF. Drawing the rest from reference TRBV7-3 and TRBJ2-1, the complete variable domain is GAGVSQTPSNKVTEKGKYVELRCDPISGHTALYWYRQSLGQGPEFLIYFQGTGAADDSGLPNDRFFAVRPEGSVSTLKIQRTERGDSAVYLCASSLSRDYNEQFFGPGTRLTVL.

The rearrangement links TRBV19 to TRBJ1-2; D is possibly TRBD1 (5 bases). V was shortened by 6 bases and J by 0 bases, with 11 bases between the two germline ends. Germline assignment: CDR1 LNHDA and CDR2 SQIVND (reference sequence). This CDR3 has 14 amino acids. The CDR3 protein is CASSGHNPNYGYTF. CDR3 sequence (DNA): TGTGCCAGTAGCGGACACAACCCTAACTATGGCTACACCTTC. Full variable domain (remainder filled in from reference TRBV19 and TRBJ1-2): DGGITQSPKYLFRKEGQNVTLSCEQNLNHDAMYWYRQDPGQGLRLIYYSQIVNDFQKGDIAEGYSVSREKKESFPLTVTSAQKNPTAFYLCASSGHNPNYGYTFGSGTRLTVV.

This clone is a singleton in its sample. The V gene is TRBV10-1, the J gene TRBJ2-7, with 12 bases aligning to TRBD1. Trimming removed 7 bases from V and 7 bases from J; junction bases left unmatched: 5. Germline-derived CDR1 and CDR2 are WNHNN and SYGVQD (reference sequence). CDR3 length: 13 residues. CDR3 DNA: TGCGCCAGCACCCCGGGACAGGGGGCTGAGCAGTACTTC. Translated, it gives CASTPGQGAEQYF.

In nucleotides, the CDR3 is TGTGCCTCGGGACAGGGGGCAGATACGCAGTATTTT. Translated: CASGQGADTQYF. The genes are TRBV30 and TRBJ2-3; the match to TRBD1 covers 11 bases. Germline values: CDR1 GTSNPN, CDR2 SVGIG (reference sequence). J gave up 4 bases and V 7 bases, and 1 base lay outside the gene matches. CDR3 length: 12 amino acids. The entire variable domain, with the rest obtained from reference TRBV30 and TRBJ2-3, is as follows: SQTIHQWPATLVQPVGSPLSLECTVEGTSNPNLYWYRQAAGRGLQLLFYSVGIGQISSEVPQNLSASRPQDRQFILSSKKLLLSDSGFYLCASGQGADTQYFGPGTRLTVL.

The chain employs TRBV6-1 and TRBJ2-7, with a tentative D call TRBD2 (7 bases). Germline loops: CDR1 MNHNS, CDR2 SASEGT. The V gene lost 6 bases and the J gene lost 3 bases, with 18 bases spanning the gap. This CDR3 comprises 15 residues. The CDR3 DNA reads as TGTGCCAGCAGCCAAGGGGGGACGGGGGGCTACGAGCAGTACTTC. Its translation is CASSQGGTGGYEQYF.

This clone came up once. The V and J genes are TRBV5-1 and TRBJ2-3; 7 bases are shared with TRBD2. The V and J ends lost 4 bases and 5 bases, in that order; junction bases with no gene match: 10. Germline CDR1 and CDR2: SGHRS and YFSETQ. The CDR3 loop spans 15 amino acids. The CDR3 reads CASSRDWGGEDTQYF. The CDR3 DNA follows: TGCGCCAGCAGCCGGGACTGGGGGGGGGAAGATACGCAGTATTTT. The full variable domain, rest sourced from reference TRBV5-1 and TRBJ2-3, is KAGVTQTPRYLIKTRGQQVTLSCSPISGHRSVSWYQQTPGQGLQFLFEYFSETQRNKGNFPGRFSGRQFSNSRSEMNVSTLELGDSALYLCASSRDWGGEDTQYFGPGTRLTVL.

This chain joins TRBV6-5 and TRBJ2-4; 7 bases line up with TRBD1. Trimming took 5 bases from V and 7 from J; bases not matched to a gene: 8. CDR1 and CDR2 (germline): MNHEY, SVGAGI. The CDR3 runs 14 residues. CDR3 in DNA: TGTGCCAGCAGTCGGACAGGATGGGGCAACATTCAGTACTTC. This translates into CASSRTGWGNIQYF.

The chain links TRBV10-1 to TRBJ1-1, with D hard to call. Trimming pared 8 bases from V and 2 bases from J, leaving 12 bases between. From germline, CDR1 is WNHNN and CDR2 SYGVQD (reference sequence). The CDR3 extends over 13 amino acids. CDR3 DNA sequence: TGCGCCAGCTCTGAACAGATCAACACTGAAGCTTTCTTT. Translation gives CASSEQINTEAFF.